The clone carrying this T cell receptor (beta chain) has at least ten counts. This CDR3 spans 15 amino acids. V lost 4 bases, J lost 0 bases, and 12 bases lay in between. Germline V gene data show CDR1 as SGHRS and CDR2 as YFSETQ. This record comes from a study of CD8 T cells in ankylosing spondylitis. TCRdb fed the 5' RACE reads into MiXCR, producing one record per CDR3 protein. The sample lists about 35,000 distinct CDR3 sequences, under 13% occurring once. This receptor was taken from a male donor with ankylosing spondylitis or in good health (not recorded which). The chain combines TRBV5-1 with TRBJ2-3; perhaps TRBD1 as D (6 bases). The sequenced material came from blood, either unsorted or a sorted T cell fraction (not recorded which). This CDR3 reads CASSPGQLSTDTQYF. CDR3 sequence (DNA): TGCGCCAGCAGCCCAGGACAGCTTAGCACAGATACGCAGTATTTT. Full variable domain (rest looked up from reference TRBV5-1 and TRBJ2-3): KAGVTQTPRYLIKTRGQQVTLSCSPISGHRSVSWYQQTPGQGLQFLFEYFSETQRNKGNFPGRFSGRQFSNSRSEMNVSTLELGDSALYLCASSPGQLSTDTQYFGPGTRLTVL.